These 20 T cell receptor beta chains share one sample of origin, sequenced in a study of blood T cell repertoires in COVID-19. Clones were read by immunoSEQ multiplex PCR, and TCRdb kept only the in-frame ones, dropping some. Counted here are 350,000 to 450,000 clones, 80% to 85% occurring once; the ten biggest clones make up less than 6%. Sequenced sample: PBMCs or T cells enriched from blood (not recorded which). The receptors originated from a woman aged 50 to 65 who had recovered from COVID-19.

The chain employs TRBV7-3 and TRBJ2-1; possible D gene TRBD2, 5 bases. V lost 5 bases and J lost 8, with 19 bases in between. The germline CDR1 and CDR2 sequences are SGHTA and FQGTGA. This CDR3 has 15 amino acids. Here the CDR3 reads CASSLPSEASHEQFF. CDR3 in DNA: TGTGCCAGCAGCCTCCCGAGTGAGGCTAGCCATGAGCAGTTCTTC.

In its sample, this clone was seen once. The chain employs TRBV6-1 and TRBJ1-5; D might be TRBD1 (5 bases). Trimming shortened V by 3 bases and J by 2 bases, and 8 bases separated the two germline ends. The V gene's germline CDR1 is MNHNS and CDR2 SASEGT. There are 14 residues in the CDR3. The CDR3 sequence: CASSDGGGNQPQHF. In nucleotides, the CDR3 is TGTGCCAGCAGTGATGGAGGGGGCAATCAGCCCCAGCATTTT.

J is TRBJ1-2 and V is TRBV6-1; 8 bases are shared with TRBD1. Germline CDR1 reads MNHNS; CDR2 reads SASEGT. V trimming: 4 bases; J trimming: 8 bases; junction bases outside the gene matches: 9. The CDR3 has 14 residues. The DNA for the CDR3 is TGTGCCAGCAGTGGCCCGGGACAGGCTCAAGGCTACACCTTC. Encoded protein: CASSGPGQAQGYTF.

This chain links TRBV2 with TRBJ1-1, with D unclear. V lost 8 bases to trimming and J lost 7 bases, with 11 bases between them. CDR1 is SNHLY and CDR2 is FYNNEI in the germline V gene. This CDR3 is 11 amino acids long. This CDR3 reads CASSGLREAFF. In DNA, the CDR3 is TGTGCCAGCTCAGGCCTCCGTGAAGCTTTCTTT.

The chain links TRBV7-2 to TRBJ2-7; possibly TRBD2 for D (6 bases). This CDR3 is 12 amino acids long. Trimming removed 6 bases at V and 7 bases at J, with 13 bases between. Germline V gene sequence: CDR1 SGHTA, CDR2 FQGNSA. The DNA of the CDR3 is TGTGCCAGCAGTTGGGTGGGAGGAGAGCAGTACTTC. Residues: CASSWVGGEQYF.

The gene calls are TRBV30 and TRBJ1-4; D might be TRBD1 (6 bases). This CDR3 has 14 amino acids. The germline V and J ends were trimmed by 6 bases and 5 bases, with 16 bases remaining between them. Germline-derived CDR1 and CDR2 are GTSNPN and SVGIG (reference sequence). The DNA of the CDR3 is TGTGCCTGTCGAAGGACAGATCAAAATGAAAAACTGTTTTTT. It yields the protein CACRRTDQNEKLFF.

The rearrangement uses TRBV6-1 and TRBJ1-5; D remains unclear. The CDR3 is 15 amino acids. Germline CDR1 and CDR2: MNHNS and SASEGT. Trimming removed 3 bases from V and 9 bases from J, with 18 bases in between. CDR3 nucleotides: TGTGCCAGCAGTGATGTGGCAGGAGGGATGCTGCCCCAGCATTTT. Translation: CASSDVAGGMLPQHF.

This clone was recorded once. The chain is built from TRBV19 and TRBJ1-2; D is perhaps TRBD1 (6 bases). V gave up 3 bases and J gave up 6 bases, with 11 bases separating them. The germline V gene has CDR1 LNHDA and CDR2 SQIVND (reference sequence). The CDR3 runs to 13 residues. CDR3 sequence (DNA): TGTGCCAGTAGTATGGCAGGGGAAGATGGCTACACCTTC. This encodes CASSMAGEDGYTF.

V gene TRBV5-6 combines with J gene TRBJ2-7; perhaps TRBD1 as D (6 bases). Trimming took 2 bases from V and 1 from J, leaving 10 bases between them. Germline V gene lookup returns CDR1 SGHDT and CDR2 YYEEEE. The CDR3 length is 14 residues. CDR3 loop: CASSLLGQSYEQYF. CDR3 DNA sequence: TGTGCCAGCAGCTTACTCGGACAGTCCTACGAGCAGTACTTC. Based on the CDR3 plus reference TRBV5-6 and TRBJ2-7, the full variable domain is DAGVTQSPTHLIKTRGQQVTLRCSPKSGHDTVSWYQQALGQGPQFIFQYYEEEERQRGNFPDRFSGHQFPNYSSELNVNALLLGDSALYLCASSLLGQSYEQYFGPGTRLTVT.

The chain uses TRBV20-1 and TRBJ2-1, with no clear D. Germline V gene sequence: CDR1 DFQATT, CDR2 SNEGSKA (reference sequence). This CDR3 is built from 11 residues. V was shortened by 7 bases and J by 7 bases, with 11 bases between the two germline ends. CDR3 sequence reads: CSGLRRNEQFF. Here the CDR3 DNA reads TGCAGTGGGCTGAGGCGGAATGAGCAGTTCTTC.

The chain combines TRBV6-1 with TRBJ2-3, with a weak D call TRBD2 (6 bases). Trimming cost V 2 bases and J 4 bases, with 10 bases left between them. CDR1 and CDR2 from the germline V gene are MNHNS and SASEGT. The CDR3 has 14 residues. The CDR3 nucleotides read TGTGCCAGCAGTGAAACTAGCTGGGCAGATACGCAGTATTTT. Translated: CASSETSWADTQYF.

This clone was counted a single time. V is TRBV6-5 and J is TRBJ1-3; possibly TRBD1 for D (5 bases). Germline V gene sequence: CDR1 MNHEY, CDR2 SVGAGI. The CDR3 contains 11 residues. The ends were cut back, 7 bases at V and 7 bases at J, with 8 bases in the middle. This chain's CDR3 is CASMGGNTIYF. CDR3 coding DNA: TGTGCCAGCATGGGGGGGAACACCATATATTTT.

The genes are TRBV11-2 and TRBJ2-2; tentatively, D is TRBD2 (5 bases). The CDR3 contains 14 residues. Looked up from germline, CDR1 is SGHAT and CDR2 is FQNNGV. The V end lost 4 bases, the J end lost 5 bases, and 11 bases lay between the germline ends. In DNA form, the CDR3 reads TGTGCCAGCAGCTCGGGAATGGCGACCGGGGAGCTGTTTTTT. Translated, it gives CASSSGMATGELFF.

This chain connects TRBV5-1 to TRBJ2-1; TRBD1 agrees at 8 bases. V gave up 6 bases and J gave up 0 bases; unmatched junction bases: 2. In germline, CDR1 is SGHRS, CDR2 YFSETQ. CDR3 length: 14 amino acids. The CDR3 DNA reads TGCGCCAGCACGACAGGGGACTCCTACAATGAGCAGTTCTTC. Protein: CASTTGDSYNEQFF.

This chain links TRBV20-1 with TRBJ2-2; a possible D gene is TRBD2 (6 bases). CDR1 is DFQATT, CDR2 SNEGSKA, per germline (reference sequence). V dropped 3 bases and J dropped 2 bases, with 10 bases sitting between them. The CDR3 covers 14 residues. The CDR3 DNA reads TGCAGTGCTAGTGTCGGGGGAAACACCGGGGAGCTGTTTTTT. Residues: CSASVGGNTGELFF.

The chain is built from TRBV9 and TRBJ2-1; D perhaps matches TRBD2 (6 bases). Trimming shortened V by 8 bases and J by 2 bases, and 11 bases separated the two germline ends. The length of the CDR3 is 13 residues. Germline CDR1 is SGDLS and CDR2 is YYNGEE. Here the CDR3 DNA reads TGTGCCAGTGGGACTGCGCCCTACAATGAGCAGTTCTTC. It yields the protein CASGTAPYNEQFF.

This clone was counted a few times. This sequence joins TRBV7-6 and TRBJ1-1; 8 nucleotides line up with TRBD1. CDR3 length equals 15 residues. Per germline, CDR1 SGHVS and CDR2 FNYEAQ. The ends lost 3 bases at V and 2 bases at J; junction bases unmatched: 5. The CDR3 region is CASSFGQGANTEAFF. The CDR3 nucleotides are TGTGCCAGCAGCTTCGGACAGGGAGCAAACACTGAAGCTTTCTTT.

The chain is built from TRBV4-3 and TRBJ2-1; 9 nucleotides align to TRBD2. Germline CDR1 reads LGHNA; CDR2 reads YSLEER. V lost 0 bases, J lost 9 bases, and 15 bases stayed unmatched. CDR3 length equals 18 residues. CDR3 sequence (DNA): TGCGCCAGCAGCCAAGATGCCAGCGGGGGGCCCTGGAGGGGTGAGCAGTTCTTC. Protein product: CASSQDASGGPWRGEQFF.

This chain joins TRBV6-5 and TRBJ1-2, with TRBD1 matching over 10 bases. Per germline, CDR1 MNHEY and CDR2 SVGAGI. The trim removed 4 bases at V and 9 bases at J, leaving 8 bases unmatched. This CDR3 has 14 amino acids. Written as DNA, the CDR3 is TGTGCCAGCAGTTTCTCCGGGACAGGGGTTAGCTACACCTTC. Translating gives CASSFSGTGVSYTF.

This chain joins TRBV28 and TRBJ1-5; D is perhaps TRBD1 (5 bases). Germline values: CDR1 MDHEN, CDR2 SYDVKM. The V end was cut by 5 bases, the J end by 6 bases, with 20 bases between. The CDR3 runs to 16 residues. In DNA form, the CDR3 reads TGTGCCAGCAGTCCCAAGGAGGGGATGGGGAGTCAGCCCCAGCATTTT. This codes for CASSPKEGMGSQPQHF.